The 28 T cell receptor beta chains listed next were all sequenced from one sample in a study of blood T cells in healthy people across ages. PCR was performed a second time for about 7 to 11 cycles using a sample-barcoded 5' primer and a J-beta primer mix. MiXCR was run by TCRdb on the 5' RACE reads, yielding one entry per CDR3 protein. The profile shows about a million distinct CDR3 sequences, about 51% of them singletons. The source material was blood. The receptors come from a woman aged 55-70 years in good health.

This clonotype was recorded a few times. The CDR3 DNA reads TGCGCCAGCAGCCAAAGCGGGGGTAGAGATACGCAGTATTTT. It translates to CASSQSGGRDTQYF. The chain employs TRBV4-3 and TRBJ2-3; 8 bases align to TRBD2. Germline CDR1 is LGHNA and CDR2 is YSLEER. The CDR3 is 14 residues long. The junction had 3 bases not matched to a gene; V was cut back by 2 bases and J by 5 bases.

Regarding this clonotype: The junction shows a germline mismatch at one end, possibly a read error. This rearrangement joins TRBV27 to TRBJ1-2; TRBD1 is a possible D gene (6 bases). The CDR3 is 15 amino acids. From germline, CDR1 is MNHEY and CDR2 SMNVEV (reference sequence). The CDR3 here is CTSGYPGGQNYGYTF. In DNA form, the CDR3 reads TGTACCAGCGGTTACCCTGGGGGCCAAAACTATGGCTACACCTTC.

This clonotype turned up a few times. V gene TRBV20-1 combines with J gene TRBJ2-7, with D perhaps TRBD1 (6 bases). CDR1 is DFQATT, CDR2 SNEGSKA, per germline (reference sequence). The germline V and J ends were trimmed by 2 bases and 3 bases, with 11 bases remaining between them. The CDR3 runs to 13 residues. Here the CDR3 reads CSARKDRNYEQYF. DNA for the CDR3: TGCAGTGCTAGAAAGGACAGAAACTACGAGCAGTACTTC.

In this sample, this clonotype turned up a few times. The CDR3 bases are TGTGCCTCGGCTAGCGGGTACACAGATACGCAGTATTTT. It yields the protein CASASGYTDTQYF. The V gene is TRBV7-9, the J gene TRBJ2-3; TRBD2 matches at 8 bases. Unmatched junction bases numbered 6, after V lost 11 bases and J lost 2 bases. CDR1 and CDR2 (germline): SEHNR, FQNEAQ (reference sequence). This CDR3 is 13 amino acids long.

The chain uses TRBV20-1 and TRBJ1-5; TRBD1 might be the D (6 bases). The CDR3 loop spans 19 amino acids. CDR1 and CDR2 (germline): DFQATT, SNEGSKA (reference sequence). V lost 0 bases and J lost 0, with 21 bases in between. Written as DNA, the CDR3 is TGCAGTGCTAGAGACATACACAGGGATGGGCTTTATAGCAATCAGCCCCAGCATTTT. Residues: CSARDIHRDGLYSNQPQHF.

J is TRBJ1-2 and V is TRBV4-2; 10 bases match TRBD1. The V and J ends lost 4 bases and 8 bases, in that order; junction bases with no gene match: 4. The V gene's germline CDR1 is LGHNA and CDR2 YNFKEQ. The CDR3 is 13 residues long. CDR3 in amino acids: CASSRQGAGGYTF. In DNA form, the CDR3 reads TGTGCCAGCAGCCGACAGGGGGCCGGCGGCTACACCTTC.

The chain couples TRBV4-2 to TRBJ2-3; the D gene is possibly TRBD2 (6 bases). Germline-derived CDR1 and CDR2 are LGHNA and YNFKEQ. CDR3 length: 17 amino acids. Trimming pared 1 base from V and 0 bases from J, leaving 14 bases between. CDR3 residues: CASSQAVGGLSTDTQYF. The CDR3 DNA reads TGTGCCAGCAGCCAAGCGGTTGGGGGACTGAGCACAGATACGCAGTATTTT.

This clonotype was counted between two and nine times. The chain employs TRBV6-5 and TRBJ2-7; maybe TRBD2 (6 bases). The CDR3 length is 15 residues. From germline, CDR1 is MNHEY and CDR2 SVGAGI. With 3 bases removed from V and 1 base from J, the gap between germline ends came to 13 bases. The CDR3: CASSYRRGGSYEQYF. DNA for the CDR3: TGTGCCAGCAGTTATCGGAGGGGAGGTTCCTACGAGCAGTACTTC.

This clonotype was seen only a few times. This sequence joins TRBV10-3 and TRBJ1-5; D unclear. The V gene's germline CDR1 is ENHRY and CDR2 SYGVKD. This CDR3 spans 13 amino acids. Trimming removed 6 bases at V and 7 bases at J, with 13 bases between. Here the CDR3 DNA reads TGTGCCATCAGGCGGCAGGAGGGACAGCCCCAGCATTTT. Its translation is CAIRRQEGQPQHF.

This sequence joins TRBV5-1 and TRBJ2-3; 7 nucleotides align to TRBD1. This CDR3 has 14 residues. Germline V gives CDR1 SGHRS, CDR2 YFSETQ. V trimming: 7 bases; J trimming: 5 bases; junction bases outside the gene matches: 10. CDR3 in DNA: TGCGCCAGCCAACAGGGGCGTGCAGAAGATACGCAGTATTTT. This sequence encodes CASQQGRAEDTQYF.

This chain connects TRBV29-1 to TRBJ1-5; 10 nucleotides line up with TRBD1. V lost 6 bases to trimming and J lost 7 bases; unmatched junction nucleotides: 9. The CDR3 is 14 amino acids. The V gene's germline CDR1 is SQVTM and CDR2 ANQGSEA. The DNA for the CDR3 is TGCAGCGTGGGGGGGACAGGGGAGTACCAGCCCCAGCATTTT. It codes for CSVGGTGEYQPQHF.

This clonotype came up a few times. The chain recombines TRBV4-2 with TRBJ2-7, with a tentative D call TRBD1 (6 bases). In germline, CDR1 is LGHNA, CDR2 YNFKEQ. The CDR3 is made up of 16 amino acids. V was pared by 5 bases and J by 4 bases, with 21 bases between. CDR3 loop: CASSGDLGGPLYEQYF. In DNA, the CDR3 is TGTGCCAGCAGCGGCGACCTAGGGGGTCCCCTTTACGAGCAGTACTTC.

This clonotype appeared a few times. The rearrangement links TRBV13 to TRBJ2-7; TRBD1 might be the D (6 bases). V lost 3 bases, J lost 3 bases, and 18 bases lay in between. There are 16 residues in the CDR3. In germline, CDR1 is PRHDT, CDR2 FYEKMQ (reference sequence). CDR3 sequence: CASSFRGKTLDYEQYF. The CDR3 DNA sequence: TGTGCCAGCAGCTTTAGGGGGAAGACATTGGACTACGAGCAGTACTTC.

A few counts support this clonotype. This chain joins TRBV14 and TRBJ1-1, with no clear D. V was pared by 1 base and J by 3 bases, with 6 bases between. This CDR3 contains 13 residues. Germline V lookup: CDR1 SGHDN, CDR2 FVKESK. CDR3 in amino acids: CASSQGVYTEAFF. As DNA, the CDR3 is TGTGCCAGCAGCCAAGGAGTCTACACTGAAGCTTTCTTT. The full variable domain, with the rest looked up from reference TRBV14 and TRBJ1-1, is EAGVTQFPSHSVIEKGQTVTLRCDPISGHDNLYWYRRVMGKEIKFLLHFVKESKQDESGMPNNRFLAERTGGTYSTLKVQPAELEDSGVYFCASSQGVYTEAFFGQGTRLTVV.

To note about this clonotype: One end of the junction fails to match germline, which may point to a read error. The rearrangement links TRBV9 to TRBJ1-2, with 8 bases aligning to TRBD1. The CDR3 contains 15 residues. Germline CDR1 SGDLS, CDR2 YYNGEE. CDR3 DNA: TGTGTCAGCAGCGTAGACAGGGGACGTGGCTATGGCTACACCTTC. Its protein is CVSSVDRGRGYGYTF.

The chain couples TRBV6-6 to TRBJ2-3; possibly TRBD2 for D (6 bases). Between the trimmed V and J ends, which lost 2 bases and 3 bases, there was a span of 15 bases. Germline V CDR1 and CDR2: MNHNY, SVGAGI (reference sequence). The CDR3 consists of 16 residues. The chain's CDR3 is CASSYGRRDSTDTQYF. As DNA, the CDR3 is TGTGCCAGCAGTTACGGGCGCAGGGACTCAACAGATACGCAGTATTTT.

This chain's CDR3 is CATSRDTAADPYEQYF. The CDR3 nucleotides read TGTGCCACCAGCAGAGATACGGCAGCGGACCCCTACGAGCAGTACTTC. The chain combines TRBV15 with TRBJ2-7; D is perhaps TRBD2 (5 bases). This CDR3 spans 16 amino acids. Germline CDR1 LNHNV, CDR2 YYDKDF (reference sequence). Trimming took 0 bases from V and 2 from J, leaving 14 bases between them. Drawing the rest from reference TRBV15 and TRBJ2-7, the complete variable domain is DAMVIQNPRYQVTQFGKPVTLSCSQTLNHNVMYWYQQKSSQAPKLLFHYYDKDFNNEADTPDNFQSRRPNTSFCFLDIRSPGLGDTAMYLCATSRDTAADPYEQYFGPGTRLTVT.

The V gene is TRBV28, the J gene TRBJ1-2; 8 bases agree with TRBD1. Per germline, CDR1 MDHEN and CDR2 SYDVKM. J lost 4 bases, V lost 2 bases, and 15 bases had no gene match. The CDR3 contains 18 residues. The CDR3 here is CASSLGGVDQGAIYGYTF. The CDR3 DNA sequence: TGTGCCAGCAGTTTAGGGGGAGTTGACCAGGGGGCAATCTATGGCTACACCTTC.

This clonotype was seen a handful of times. This sequence joins TRBV6-1 and TRBJ2-3; tentative D call: TRBD2 (6 bases). The CDR3 has 15 residues. The germline CDR1 and CDR2 sequences are MNHNS and SASEGT. V lost 6 bases to trimming and J lost 0 bases, with 13 bases between them. CDR3 DNA: TGTGCCAGCAGGCGCGGGAAAGCTAGCACAGATACGCAGTATTTT. Its protein product is CASRRGKASTDTQYF.

The chain recombines TRBV10-3 with TRBJ1-1, with D unclear. Trimming cost V 3 bases and J 0 bases, with 8 bases left between them. The germline CDR1 and CDR2 sequences are ENHRY and SYGVKD. This CDR3 spans 14 amino acids. The chain's CDR3 is CAISESPMNTEAFF. CDR3 DNA sequence: TGTGCCATCAGTGAATCCCCGATGAACACTGAAGCTTTCTTT.

The chain couples TRBV9 to TRBJ1-6; D ambiguous. This CDR3 has 15 amino acids. Germline V CDR1 and CDR2: SGDLS, YYNGEE. V dropped 0 bases and J dropped 7 bases, with 11 bases sitting between them. The CDR3: CASSVEYGLNSPLHF. Written as DNA, the CDR3 is TGTGCCAGCAGCGTAGAGTACGGACTGAATTCACCCCTCCACTTT. Using reference TRBV9 and TRBJ1-6 for the parts outside the CDR3, the full variable domain is DSGVTQTPKHLITATGQRVTLRCSPRSGDLSVYWYQQSLDQGLQFLIQYYNGEERAKGNILERFSAQQFPDLHSELNLSSLELGDSALYFCASSVEYGLNSPLHFGNGTRLTVT.

This clonotype was observed a single time. The V and J genes are TRBV7-9 and TRBJ2-7; 7 nucleotides align to TRBD1. The CDR3 covers 14 residues. Germline CDR1 and CDR2: SEHNR and FQNEAQ (reference sequence). V trimming: 3 bases; J trimming: 3 bases; junction bases outside the gene matches: 5. This CDR3 reads CASSFRDRFYEQYF. The CDR3 DNA reads as TGTGCCAGCAGCTTCCGGGACAGATTCTACGAGCAGTACTTC.

The chain couples TRBV20-1 to TRBJ2-5; TRBD1 agrees at 7 bases. V trimming: 1 base; J trimming: 2 bases; junction bases outside the gene matches: 4. Germline CDR1 is DFQATT and CDR2 is SNEGSKA (reference sequence). This CDR3 has 14 amino acids. The CDR3, as DNA: TGCAGTGCTAGAGGAACACAGGGGCAAGAGACCCAGTACTTC. Amino acid sequence: CSARGTQGQETQYF.

V and J are TRBV18 and TRBJ2-5, with 8 bases fitting TRBD2. Germline V CDR1 and CDR2: KGHSH, LQKENI. The CDR3 spans 17 residues. Trimming removed 1 base from V and 11 bases from J; junction bases left unmatched: 18. This chain's CDR3 is CASSPLAGGGSYNEQYF. The CDR3 region has the DNA TGTGCCAGCTCACCACTTGCGGGAGGTGGGTCCTACAATGAGCAGTACTTC.

The chain couples TRBV20-1 to TRBJ2-1, with TRBD2 matching 8 bases. The CDR3 runs to 15 residues. Trimming cost V 5 bases and J 4 bases; bases outside gene matches: 10. Germline loops: CDR1 DFQATT, CDR2 SNEGSKA (reference sequence). The CDR3 DNA reads as TGCAGTGCTGCGAGCGGGAGTACCCTTTACAATGAGCAGTTCTTC. Translated, it gives CSAASGSTLYNEQFF.

CDR3 nucleotides: TGTGCCAGCAGTTTAGCCGGGACTAGCGGGAGGGGCGAGCAGTACTTC. Protein sequence: CASSLAGTSGRGEQYF. The rearrangement uses TRBV27 and TRBJ2-7, with 16 bases identical to TRBD2. CDR1 is MNHEY and CDR2 is SMNVEV in the germline V gene (reference sequence). CDR3 length equals 16 residues. With V trimmed by 2 bases and J by 6 bases, 4 bases remained unmatched.

In its sample, this clonotype was seen a few times. The chain joins TRBV15 to TRBJ2-7; tentative D call: TRBD2 (5 bases). The CDR3 runs 17 residues. V was trimmed by 0 bases and J by 0 bases, leaving 15 bases between them. Germline V gives CDR1 LNHNV, CDR2 YYDKDF (reference sequence). This CDR3 reads CATSRDRWKEVSYEQYF. The CDR3 DNA reads TGTGCCACCAGCAGAGATAGGTGGAAGGAGGTCTCCTACGAGCAGTACTTC.

This clonotype was recorded only once. This chain uses TRBV10-3 with TRBJ2-5; possibly TRBD2 for D (6 bases). The CDR3 has 17 residues. In germline, CDR1 is ENHRY, CDR2 SYGVKD. The V gene lost 3 bases and the J gene lost 2 bases, with 19 bases spanning the gap. CDR3: CAISDWGRRHLQETQYF. The DNA of the CDR3 is TGTGCCATCAGTGATTGGGGGAGGCGACACCTACAAGAGACCCAGTACTTC.